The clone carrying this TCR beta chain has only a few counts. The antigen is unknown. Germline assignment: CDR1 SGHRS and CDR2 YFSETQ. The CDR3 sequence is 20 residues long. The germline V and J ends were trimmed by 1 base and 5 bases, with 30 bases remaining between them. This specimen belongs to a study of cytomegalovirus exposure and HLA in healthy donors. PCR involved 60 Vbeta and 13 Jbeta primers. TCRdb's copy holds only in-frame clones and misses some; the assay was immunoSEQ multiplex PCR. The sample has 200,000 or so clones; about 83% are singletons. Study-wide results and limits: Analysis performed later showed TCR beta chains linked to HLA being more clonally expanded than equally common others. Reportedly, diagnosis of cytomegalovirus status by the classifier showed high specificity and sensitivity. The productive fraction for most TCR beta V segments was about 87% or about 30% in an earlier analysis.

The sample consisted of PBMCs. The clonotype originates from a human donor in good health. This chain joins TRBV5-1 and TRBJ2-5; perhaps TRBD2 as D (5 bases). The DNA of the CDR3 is TGCGCCAGCAGCTTGAATAAGCCAGATCGGACGGGCCCACCGGGGGAGACCCAGTACTTC. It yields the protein CASSLNKPDRTGPPGETQYF. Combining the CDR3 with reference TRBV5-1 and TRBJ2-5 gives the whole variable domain KAGVTQTPRYLIKTRGQQVTLSCSPISGHRSVSWYQQTPGQGLQFLFEYFSETQRNKGNFPGRFSGRQFSNSRSEMNVSTLELGDSALYLCASSLNKPDRTGPPGETQYFGPGTRLLVL.